This TCR beta chain was observed in a study of blood T cell repertoires in COVID-19. Study as a whole: Acute and convalescent COVID-19 specimens originated in the United States, Italy and Spain.

TCRdb's copy holds only in-frame clones and misses some; the assay was immunoSEQ multiplex PCR. The profile covers around 97,000 clones, with almost 85% appearing a single time and more than 9% taken by the ten largest. V dropped 2 bases and J dropped 8 bases, with 16 bases sitting between them. The CDR3 has 15 residues. Germline V gene lookup returns CDR1 MNHEY and CDR2 SMNVEV (reference sequence). This chain uses TRBV27 with TRBJ2-4; TRBD2 might be the D (6 bases). The receptor comes from a man in his 70s with acute or convalescent COVID-19. The sequencing sample was made of peripheral blood. The CDR3 here is CASSLRGTTLDIQYF. CDR3 DNA: TGTGCCAGCAGTTTACGGGGGACCACATTAGACATTCAGTACTTC.